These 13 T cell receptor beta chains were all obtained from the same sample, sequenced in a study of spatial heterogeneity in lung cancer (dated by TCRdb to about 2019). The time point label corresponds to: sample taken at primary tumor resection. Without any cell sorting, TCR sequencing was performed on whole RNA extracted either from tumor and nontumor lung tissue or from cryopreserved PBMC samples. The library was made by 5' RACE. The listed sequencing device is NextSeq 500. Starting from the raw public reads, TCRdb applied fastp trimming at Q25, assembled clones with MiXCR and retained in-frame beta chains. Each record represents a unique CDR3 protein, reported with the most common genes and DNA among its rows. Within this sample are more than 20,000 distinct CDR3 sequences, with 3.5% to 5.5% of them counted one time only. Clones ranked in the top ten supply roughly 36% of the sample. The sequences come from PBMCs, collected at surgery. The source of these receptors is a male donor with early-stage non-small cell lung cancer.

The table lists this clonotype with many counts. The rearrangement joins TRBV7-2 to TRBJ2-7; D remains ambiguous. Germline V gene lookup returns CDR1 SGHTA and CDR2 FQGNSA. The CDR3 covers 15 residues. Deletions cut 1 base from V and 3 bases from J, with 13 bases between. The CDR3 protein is CASSLVAGFHYEQYF. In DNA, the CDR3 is TGTGCCAGCAGCTTAGTTGCCGGTTTCCACTACGAGCAGTACTTC. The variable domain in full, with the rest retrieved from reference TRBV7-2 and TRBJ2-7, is GAGVSQSPSNKVTEKGKDVELRCDPISGHTALYWYRQSLGQGLEFLIYFQGNSAPDKSGLPSDRFSAERTGGSVSTLTIQRTQQEDSAVYLCASSLVAGFHYEQYFGPGTRLTVT.

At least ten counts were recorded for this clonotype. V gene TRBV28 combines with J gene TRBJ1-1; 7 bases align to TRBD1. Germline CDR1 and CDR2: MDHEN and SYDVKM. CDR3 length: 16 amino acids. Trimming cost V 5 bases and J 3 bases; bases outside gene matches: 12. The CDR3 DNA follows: TGTGCCAGCAGTCAACTTTCCGGGACAGCCTACACTGAAGCTTTCTTT. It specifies CASSQLSGTAYTEAFF.

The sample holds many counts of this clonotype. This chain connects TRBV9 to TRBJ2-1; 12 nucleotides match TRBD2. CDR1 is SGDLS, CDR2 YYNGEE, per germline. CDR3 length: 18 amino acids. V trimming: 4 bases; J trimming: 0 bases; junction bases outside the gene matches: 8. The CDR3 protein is CASSILAGGPTSYNEQFF. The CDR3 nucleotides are TGTGCCAGCAGCATACTAGCGGGAGGACCTACCTCCTACAATGAGCAGTTCTTC.

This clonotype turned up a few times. The CDR3 loop is CASSLTAGGSQETQYF. The CDR3 bases are TGTGCCAGCAGCTTGACTGCAGGGGGGTCACAAGAGACCCAGTACTTC. The chain is built from TRBV7-9 and TRBJ2-5; possibly TRBD1 for D (7 bases). The CDR3 consists of 16 residues. CDR1 is SEHNR, CDR2 FQNEAQ, per germline (reference sequence). The ends were cut back, 3 bases at V and 2 bases at J, with 16 bases in the middle. Using reference TRBV7-9 and TRBJ2-5 for the parts outside the CDR3, the full variable domain is DTGVSQNPRHKITKRGQNVTFRCDPISEHNRLYWYRQTLGQGPEFLTYFQNEAQLEKSRLLSDRFSAERPKGSFSTLEIQRTEQGDSAMYLCASSLTAGGSQETQYFGPGTRLLVL.

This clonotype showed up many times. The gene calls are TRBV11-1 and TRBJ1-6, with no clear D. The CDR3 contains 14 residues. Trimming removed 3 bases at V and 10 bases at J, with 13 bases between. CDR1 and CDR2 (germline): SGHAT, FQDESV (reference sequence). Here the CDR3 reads CASSFGPMRSPLHF. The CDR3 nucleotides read TGTGCCAGCAGCTTCGGGCCAATGAGATCACCCCTCCACTTT.

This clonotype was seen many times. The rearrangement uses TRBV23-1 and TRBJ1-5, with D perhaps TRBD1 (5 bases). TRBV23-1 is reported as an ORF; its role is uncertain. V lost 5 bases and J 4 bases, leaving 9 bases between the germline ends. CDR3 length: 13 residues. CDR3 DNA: TGCGCCAGCAGTGGGCAGGGTAATCAGCCCCAGCATTTT. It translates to CASSGQGNQPQHF.

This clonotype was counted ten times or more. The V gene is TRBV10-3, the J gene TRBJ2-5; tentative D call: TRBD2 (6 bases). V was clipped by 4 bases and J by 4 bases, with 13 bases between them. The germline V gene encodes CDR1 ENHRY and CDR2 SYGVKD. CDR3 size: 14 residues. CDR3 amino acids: CAISGGGGGETQYF. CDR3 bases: TGTGCCATCAGTGGGGGAGGAGGCGGAGAGACCCAGTACTTC.

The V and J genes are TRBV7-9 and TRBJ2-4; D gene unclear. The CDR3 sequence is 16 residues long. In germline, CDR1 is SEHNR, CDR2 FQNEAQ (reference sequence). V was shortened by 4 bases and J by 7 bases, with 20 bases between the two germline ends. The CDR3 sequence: CASSSADAFVGNIQYF. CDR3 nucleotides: TGTGCCAGCAGCTCCGCCGACGCGTTTGTTGGGAACATTCAGTACTTC.

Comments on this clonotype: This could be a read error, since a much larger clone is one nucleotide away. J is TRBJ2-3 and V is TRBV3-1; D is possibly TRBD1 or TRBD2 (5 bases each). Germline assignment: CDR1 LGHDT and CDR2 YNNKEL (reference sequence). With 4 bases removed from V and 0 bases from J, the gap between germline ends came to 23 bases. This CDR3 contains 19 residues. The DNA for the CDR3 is TGTGCCAGCAGCCGATTCGGGCAGGGAGTAGCCCCTAGCACAGATACGCAGTATTTT. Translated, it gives CASSRFGQGVAPSTDTQYF.

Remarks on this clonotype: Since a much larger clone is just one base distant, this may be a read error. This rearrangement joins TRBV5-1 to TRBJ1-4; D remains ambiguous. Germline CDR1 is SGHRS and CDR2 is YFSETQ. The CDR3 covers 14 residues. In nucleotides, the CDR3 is TGCGCCAGCAGCTCCGGACGGGTTAATGGAAAACTGTTTTTT. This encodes CASSSGRVNGKLFF. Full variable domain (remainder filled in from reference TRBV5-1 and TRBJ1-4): KAGVTQTPRYLIKTRGQQVTLSCSPISGHRSVSWYQQTPGQGLQFLFEYFSETQRNKGNFPGRFSGRQFSNSRSEMNVSTLELGDSALYLCASSSGRVNGKLFFGSGTQLSVL.

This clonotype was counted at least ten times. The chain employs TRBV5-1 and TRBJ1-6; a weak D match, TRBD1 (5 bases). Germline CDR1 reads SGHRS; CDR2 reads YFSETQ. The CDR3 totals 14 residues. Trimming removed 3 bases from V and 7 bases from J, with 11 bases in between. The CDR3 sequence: CASSSSGGNSPLHF. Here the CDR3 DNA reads TGCGCCAGCAGCTCGTCGGGGGGGAATTCACCCCTCCACTTT.

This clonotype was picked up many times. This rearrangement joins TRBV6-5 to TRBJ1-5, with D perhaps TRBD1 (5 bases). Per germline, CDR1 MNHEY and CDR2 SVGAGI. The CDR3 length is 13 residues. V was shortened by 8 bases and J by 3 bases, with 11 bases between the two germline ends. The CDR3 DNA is TGTGCCAGCTACGGGGGTTACAATCAGCCCCAGCATTTT. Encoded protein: CASYGGYNQPQHF.

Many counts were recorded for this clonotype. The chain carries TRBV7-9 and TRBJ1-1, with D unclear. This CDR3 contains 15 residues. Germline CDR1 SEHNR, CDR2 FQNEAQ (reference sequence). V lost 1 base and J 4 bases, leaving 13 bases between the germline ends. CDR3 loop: CASSLGSDWGTEAFF. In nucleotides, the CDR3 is TGTGCCAGCAGCTTAGGATCAGATTGGGGCACTGAAGCTTTCTTT.